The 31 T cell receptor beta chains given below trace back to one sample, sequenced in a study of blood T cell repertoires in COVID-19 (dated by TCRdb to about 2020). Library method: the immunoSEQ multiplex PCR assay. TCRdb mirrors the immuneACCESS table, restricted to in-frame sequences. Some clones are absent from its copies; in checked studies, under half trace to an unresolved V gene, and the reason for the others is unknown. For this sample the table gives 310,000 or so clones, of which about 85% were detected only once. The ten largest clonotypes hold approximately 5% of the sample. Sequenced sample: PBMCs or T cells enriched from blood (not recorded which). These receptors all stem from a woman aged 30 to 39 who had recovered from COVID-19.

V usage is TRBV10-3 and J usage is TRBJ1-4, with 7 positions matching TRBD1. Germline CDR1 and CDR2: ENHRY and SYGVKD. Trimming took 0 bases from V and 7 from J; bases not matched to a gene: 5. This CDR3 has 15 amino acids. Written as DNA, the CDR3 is TGTGCCATCAGTGAGTCGACAGGGTTGAGTGAAAAACTGTTTTTT. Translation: CAISESTGLSEKLFF.

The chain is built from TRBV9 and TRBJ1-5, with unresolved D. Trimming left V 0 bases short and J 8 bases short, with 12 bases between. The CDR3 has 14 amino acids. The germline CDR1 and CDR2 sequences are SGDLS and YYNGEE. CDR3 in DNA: TGTGCCAGCAGCGTAGCTGCGGGTGGTGAGCCCCAGCATTTT. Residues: CASSVAAGGEPQHF.

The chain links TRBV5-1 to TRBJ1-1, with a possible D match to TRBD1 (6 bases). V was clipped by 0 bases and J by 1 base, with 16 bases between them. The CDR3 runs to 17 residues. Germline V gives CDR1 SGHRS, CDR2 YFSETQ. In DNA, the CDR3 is TGCGCCAGCAGCTTGGCCGGCAGGGGACGGGCGAACACTGAAGCTTTCTTT. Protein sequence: CASSLAGRGRANTEAFF.

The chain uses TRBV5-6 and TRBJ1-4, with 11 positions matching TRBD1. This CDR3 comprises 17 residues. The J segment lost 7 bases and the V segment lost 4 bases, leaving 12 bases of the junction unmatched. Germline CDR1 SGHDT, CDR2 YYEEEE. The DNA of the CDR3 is TGTGCCAGCAGCCCGGACAGGGGGCAAATGTTAAGTGAAAAACTGTTTTTT. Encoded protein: CASSPDRGQMLSEKLFF.

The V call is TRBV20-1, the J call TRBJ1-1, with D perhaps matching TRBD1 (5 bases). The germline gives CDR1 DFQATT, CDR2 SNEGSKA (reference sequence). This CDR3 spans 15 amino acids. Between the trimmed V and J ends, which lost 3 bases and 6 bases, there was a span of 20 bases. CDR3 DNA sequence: TGCAGTGCTAGTAGTGGGGCCCGTGGCTGGTCTGAAGCTTTCTTT. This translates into CSASSGARGWSEAFF.

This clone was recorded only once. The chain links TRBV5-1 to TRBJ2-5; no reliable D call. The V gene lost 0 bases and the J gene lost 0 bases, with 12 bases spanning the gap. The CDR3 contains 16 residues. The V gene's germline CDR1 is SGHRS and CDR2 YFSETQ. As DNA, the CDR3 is TGCGCCAGCAGCTTGGCCGGCGGCGGCGACCAAGAGACCCAGTACTTC. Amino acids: CASSLAGGGDQETQYF.

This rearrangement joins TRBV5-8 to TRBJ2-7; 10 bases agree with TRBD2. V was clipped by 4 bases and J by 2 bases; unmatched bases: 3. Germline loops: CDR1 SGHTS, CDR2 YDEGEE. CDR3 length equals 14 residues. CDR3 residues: CASSGLAAPYEQYF. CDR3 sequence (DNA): TGTGCCAGCAGCGGACTAGCGGCACCCTACGAGCAGTACTTC.

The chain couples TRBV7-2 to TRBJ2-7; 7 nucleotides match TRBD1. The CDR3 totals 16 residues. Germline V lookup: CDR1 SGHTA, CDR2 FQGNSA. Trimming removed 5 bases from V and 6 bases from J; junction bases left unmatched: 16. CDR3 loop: CASSTTDRSPDREQYF. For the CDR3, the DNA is TGTGCCAGCAGCACTACGGACAGGTCCCCGGATCGCGAGCAGTACTTC.

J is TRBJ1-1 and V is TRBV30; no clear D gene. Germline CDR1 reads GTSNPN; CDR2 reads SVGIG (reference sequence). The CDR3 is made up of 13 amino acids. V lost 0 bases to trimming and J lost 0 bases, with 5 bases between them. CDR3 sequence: CAWSVLMNTEAFF. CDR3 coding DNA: TGTGCCTGGAGTGTACTGATGAACACTGAAGCTTTCTTT.

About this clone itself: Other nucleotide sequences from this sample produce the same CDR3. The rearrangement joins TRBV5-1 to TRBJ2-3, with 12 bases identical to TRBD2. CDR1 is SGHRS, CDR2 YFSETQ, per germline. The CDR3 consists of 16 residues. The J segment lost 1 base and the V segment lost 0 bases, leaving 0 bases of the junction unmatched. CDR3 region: CASSLGLAGGTDTQYF. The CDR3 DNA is TGCGCCAGCAGCTTGGGACTAGCGGGGGGCACAGATACGCAGTATTTT.

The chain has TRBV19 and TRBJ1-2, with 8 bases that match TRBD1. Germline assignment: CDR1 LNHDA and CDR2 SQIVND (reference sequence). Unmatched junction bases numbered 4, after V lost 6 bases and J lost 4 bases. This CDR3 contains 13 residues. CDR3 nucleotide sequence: TGTGCCAGTAGAACAGGGGGATTCTATGGCTACACCTTC. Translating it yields CASRTGGFYGYTF. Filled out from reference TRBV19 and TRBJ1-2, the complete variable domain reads DGGITQSPKYLFRKEGQNVTLSCEQNLNHDAMYWYRQDPGQGLRLIYYSQIVNDFQKGDIAEGYSVSREKKESFPLTVTSAQKNPTAFYLCASRTGGFYGYTFGSGTRLTVV.

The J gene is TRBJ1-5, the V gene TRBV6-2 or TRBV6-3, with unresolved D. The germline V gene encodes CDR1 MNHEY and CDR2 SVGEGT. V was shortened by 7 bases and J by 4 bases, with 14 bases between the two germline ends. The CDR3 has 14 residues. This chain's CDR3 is CASTPYGGNQPQHF. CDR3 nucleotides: TGTGCCAGCACCCCTTACGGAGGTAATCAGCCCCAGCATTTT.

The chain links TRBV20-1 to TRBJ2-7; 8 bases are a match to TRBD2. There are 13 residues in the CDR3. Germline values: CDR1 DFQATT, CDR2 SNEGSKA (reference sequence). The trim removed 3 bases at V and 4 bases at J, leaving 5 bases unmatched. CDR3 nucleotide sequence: TGCAGTGCTAGTAGCGGGACATCATACGAGCAGTACTTC. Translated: CSASSGTSYEQYF.

CDR3 coding DNA: TGTGCCAGCAGTCCCACCTGGGGCGGGGGGGCAAAGGATACGCAGTATTTT. Translating gives CASSPTWGGGAKDTQYF. The V gene is TRBV28, the J gene TRBJ2-3, with 9 bases lining up with TRBD2. Germline V gives CDR1 MDHEN, CDR2 SYDVKM. V lost 5 bases to trimming and J lost 6 bases; unmatched junction nucleotides: 15. CDR3 length equals 17 residues.

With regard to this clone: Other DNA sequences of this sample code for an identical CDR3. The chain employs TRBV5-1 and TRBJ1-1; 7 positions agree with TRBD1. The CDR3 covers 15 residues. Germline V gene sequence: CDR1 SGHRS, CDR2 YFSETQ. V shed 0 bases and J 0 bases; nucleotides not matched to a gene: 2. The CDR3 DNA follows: TGCGCCAGCAGCTTGGTCGGGACAGTGAACACTGAAGCTTTCTTT. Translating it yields CASSLVGTVNTEAFF.

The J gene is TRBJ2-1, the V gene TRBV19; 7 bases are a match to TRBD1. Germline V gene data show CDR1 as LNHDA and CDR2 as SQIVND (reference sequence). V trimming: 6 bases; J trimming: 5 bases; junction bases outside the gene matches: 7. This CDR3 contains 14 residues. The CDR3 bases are TGTGCCAGTAGGTCCGGGACAGAAAACAATGAGCAGTTCTTC. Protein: CASRSGTENNEQFF.

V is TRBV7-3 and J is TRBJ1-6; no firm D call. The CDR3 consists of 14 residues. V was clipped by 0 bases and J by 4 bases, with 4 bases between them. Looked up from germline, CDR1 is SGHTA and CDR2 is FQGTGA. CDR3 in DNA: TGTGCCAGCAGCTTAACACAGTATAATTCACCCCTCCACTTT. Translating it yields CASSLTQYNSPLHF.

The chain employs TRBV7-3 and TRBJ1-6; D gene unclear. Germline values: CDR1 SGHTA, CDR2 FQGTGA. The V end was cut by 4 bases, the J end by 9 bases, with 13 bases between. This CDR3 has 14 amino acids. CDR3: CASSSRISGSPLHF. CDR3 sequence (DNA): TGTGCCAGCAGCTCACGCATCAGCGGTTCACCCCTCCACTTT.

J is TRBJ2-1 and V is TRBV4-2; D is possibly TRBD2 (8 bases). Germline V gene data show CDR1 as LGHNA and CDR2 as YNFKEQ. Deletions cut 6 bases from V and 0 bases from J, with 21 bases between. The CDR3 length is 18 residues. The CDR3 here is CASSPQGGGGPSYNEQFF. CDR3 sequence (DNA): TGTGCCAGCAGTCCCCAAGGGGGCGGGGGGCCCTCCTACAATGAGCAGTTCTTC.

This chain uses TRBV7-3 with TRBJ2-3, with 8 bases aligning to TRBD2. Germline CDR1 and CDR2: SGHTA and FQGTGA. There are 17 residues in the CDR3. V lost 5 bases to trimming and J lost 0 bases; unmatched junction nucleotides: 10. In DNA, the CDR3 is TGTGCCAGCAGCCCCCGGGGAGCGGGGGCTAGCACAGATACGCAGTATTTT. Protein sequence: CASSPRGAGASTDTQYF.

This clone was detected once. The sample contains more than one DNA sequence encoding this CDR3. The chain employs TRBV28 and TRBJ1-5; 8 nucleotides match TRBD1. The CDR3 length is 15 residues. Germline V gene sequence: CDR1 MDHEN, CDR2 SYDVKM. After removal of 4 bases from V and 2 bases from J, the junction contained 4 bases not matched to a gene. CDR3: CASSSPGQGNQPQHF. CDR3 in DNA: TGTGCCAGCAGTTCCCCGGGACAGGGCAATCAGCCCCAGCATTTT.

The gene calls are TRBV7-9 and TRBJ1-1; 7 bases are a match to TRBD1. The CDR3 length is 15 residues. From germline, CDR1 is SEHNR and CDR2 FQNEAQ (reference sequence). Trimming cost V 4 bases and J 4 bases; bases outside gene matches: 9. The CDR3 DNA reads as TGTGCCAGCAGCTCACGGACAGGTTACCGCACTGAAGCTTTCTTT. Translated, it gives CASSSRTGYRTEAFF.

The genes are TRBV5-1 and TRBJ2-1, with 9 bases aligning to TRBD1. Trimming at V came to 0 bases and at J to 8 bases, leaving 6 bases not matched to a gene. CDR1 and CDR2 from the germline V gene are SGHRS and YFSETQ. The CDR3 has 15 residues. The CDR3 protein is CASSLGGTGTYEQFF. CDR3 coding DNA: TGCGCCAGCAGCTTGGGGGGGACAGGGACGTATGAGCAGTTCTTC.

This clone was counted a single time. The CDR3 coding sequence is TGTGCCAGCTCACCAACGGACAGGAATAACTATGGCTACACCTTC. It encodes CASSPTDRNNYGYTF. The chain carries TRBV18 and TRBJ1-2, with TRBD1 identical over 7 bases. V lost 2 bases and J lost 1; bases outside the gene matches: 4. This CDR3 spans 15 amino acids. Per germline, CDR1 KGHSH and CDR2 LQKENI.

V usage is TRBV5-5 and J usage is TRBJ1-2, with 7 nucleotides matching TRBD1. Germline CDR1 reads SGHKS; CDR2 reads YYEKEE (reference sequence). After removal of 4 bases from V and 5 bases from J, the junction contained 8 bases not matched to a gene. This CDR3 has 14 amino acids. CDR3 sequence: CASSEPSGGYGYTF. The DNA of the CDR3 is TGTGCCAGCAGCGAACCTTCAGGGGGATATGGCTACACCTTC.

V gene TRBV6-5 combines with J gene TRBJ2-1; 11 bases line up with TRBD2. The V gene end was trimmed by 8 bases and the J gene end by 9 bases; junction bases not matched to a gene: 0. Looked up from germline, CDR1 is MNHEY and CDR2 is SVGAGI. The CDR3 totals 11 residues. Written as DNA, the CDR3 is TGTGCCAGCGGGACTAGCGGTGAGCAGTTCTTC. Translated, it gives CASGTSGEQFF.

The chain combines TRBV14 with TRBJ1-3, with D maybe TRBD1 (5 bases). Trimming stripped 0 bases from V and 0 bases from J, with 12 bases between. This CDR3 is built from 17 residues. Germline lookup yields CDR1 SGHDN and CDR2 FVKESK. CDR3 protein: CASSQDLGRYSGNTIYF. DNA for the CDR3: TGTGCCAGCAGCCAAGATCTGGGGCGGTACTCTGGAAACACCATATATTTT.

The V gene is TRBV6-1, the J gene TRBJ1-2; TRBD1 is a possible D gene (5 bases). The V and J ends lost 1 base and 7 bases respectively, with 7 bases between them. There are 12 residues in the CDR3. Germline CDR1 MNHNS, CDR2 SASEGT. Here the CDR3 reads CASSEGGTGYTF. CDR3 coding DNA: TGTGCCAGCAGTGAAGGGGGCACTGGCTACACCTTC.

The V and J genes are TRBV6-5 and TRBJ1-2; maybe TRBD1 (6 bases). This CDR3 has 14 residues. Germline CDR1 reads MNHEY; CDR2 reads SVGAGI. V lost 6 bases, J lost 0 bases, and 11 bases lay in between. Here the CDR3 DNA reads TGTGCCAGCAGCCAGGGGCGCTCTAACTATGGCTACACCTTC. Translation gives CASSQGRSNYGYTF.

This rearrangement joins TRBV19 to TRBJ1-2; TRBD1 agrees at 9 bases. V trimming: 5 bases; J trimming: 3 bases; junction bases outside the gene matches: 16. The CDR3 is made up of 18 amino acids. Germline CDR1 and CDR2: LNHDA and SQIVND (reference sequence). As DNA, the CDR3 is TGTGCCAGTAGTTTACCGGGACAGGGAGGAGTGAGGGACTATGGCTACACCTTC. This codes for CASSLPGQGGVRDYGYTF.

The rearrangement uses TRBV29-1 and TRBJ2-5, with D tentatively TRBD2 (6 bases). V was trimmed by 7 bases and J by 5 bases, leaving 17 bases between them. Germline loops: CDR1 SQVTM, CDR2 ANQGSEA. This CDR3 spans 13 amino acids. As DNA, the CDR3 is TGCAGCGCTGACATAGCTGGGGGGGAGACCCAGTACTTC. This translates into CSADIAGGETQYF.